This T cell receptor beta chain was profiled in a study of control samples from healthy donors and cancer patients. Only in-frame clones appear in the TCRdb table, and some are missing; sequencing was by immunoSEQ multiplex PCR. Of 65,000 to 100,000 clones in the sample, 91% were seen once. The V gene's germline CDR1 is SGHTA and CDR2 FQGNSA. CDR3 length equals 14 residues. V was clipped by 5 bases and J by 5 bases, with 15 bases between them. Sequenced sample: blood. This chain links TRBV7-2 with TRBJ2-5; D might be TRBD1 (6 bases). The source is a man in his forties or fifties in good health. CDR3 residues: CASSPPGAQETQYF. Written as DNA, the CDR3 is TGTGCCAGCAGCCCCCCAGGGGCCCAGGAGACCCAGTACTTC.